This T cell receptor (beta chain) appears in the sequencing data of a study of blood T cell repertoires in COVID-19. As for the study in general: The cDNA or gDNA used as material had been derived from T cells, B-cell-depleted T cells, or PBMCs.

TCRdb's copy holds only in-frame clones and misses some; the assay was immunoSEQ multiplex PCR. Among about 93,000 clones listed, under 90% were seen once. The CDR3 contains 14 residues. Germline-derived CDR1 and CDR2 are MNHEY and SVGEGT. V shed 5 bases and J shed 3 bases, with 11 bases lying between them. This TCR came from a human donor with active COVID-19. The donor label of this sample is uncertain. J is TRBJ1-5 and V is TRBV6-2 or TRBV6-3, with a weak D call TRBD1 (5 bases). Sequenced sample: peripheral blood. Here the CDR3 reads CASSSRQHNQPQHF. CDR3 DNA: TGTGCCAGCAGTAGTAGACAGCACAATCAGCCCCAGCATTTT.